These T cell receptor beta chains were read from a single sample in a study of shared clonotypes between healthy human individuals. Only in-frame clones appear in the TCRdb table, and some are missing; sequencing was by immunoSEQ multiplex PCR. The sample consists of some 980,000 clones, more than 75% of them appearing once. The material sequenced was memory CD4+ T cells sorted from blood. Receptor source: a man aged 18 to 29 in good health. Both conserved end residues are part of each CDR3. Each record gives: D gene, J gene, clone size, V gene, CDR3 DNA, CDR3 protein. A D gene is named only where the DNA matches it firmly. Part of the rows lack a size; the others show once, few, many or a class for expanded clones.

TRBD1 TRBJ1-1 NA TRBV27 TGTGCCAGCAAAGACAGGGTGAACACTGAAGCTTTCTTT CASKDRVNTEAFF
TRBD1 TRBJ1-5 NA TRBV28 TGTGCCAGCAGTCCATTCCGAGACAGGGGGTCTCAGCCCCAGCATTTT CASSPFRDRGSQPQHF
NA TRBJ2-3 once TRBV5-1 TGCGCCAGCAGCTTGGCGTTGGCAGATACGCAGTATTTT CASSLALADTQYF
NA TRBJ1-2 few TRBV7-9 TGTGCCAGCAGCTTAAGGGATTGGGACTATGGCTACACCTTC CASSLRDWDYGYTF
NA TRBJ1-3 NA TRBV6-5 TGTGCCAGCAGGCATCCGGCGCCGGGAAACACCATATATTTT CASRHPAPGNTIYF
NA TRBJ2-2 NA TRBV6-1 TGTGCCAGCAGTGGTACTAGAAACACCGGGGAGCTGTTTTTT CASSGTRNTGELFF
NA TRBJ1-3 few TRBV14 TGTGCCAGCAGCCAAGATCGCAGTCTCTCTGGAAACACCATATATTTT CASSQDRSLSGNTIYF
TRBD2 TRBJ2-5 NA TRBV6-5 TGTGCCACCTTCGCCCTAGCGGGAGGTCGGGAGACCCAGTACTTC CATFALAGGRETQYF
NA TRBJ2-7 few TRBV6-5 TGTGCCAGCAGAATGGGGTCCTACGAGCAGTACTTC CASRMGSYEQYF
TRBD1 TRBJ1-1 NA TRBV7-9 TGTGCCAGCAGCATGGGACAGGGACCTTTGGCTTTCTTT CASSMGQGPLAFF
TRBD2 TRBJ2-1 NA TRBV10-1 TGCGCCAGCAGTGAGCTAGCGGGGAACAATGAGCAGTTCTTC CASSELAGNNEQFF
TRBD1 TRBJ1-6 NA TRBV19 TGTGCCACCCGACAGGGCTATAATTCACCCCTCCACTTT CATRQGYNSPLHF
TRBD1 TRBJ1-3 NA TRBV28 TGTGCCAGCAGGGGGAAGGGGGCAGCGGACACCATATATTTT CASRGKGAADTIYF
TRBD2 TRBJ2-5 NA TRBV7-9 TGTGCCAGCGCGAGTGGGGTGTTAGCGGGACCCGAGACCCAGTACTTC CASASGVLAGPETQYF
NA TRBJ2-1 NA TRBV6-5 TGTGCCAGCAGGGGCCGGAACTACAATGAGCAGTTCTTC CASRGRNYNEQFF
TRBD1 TRBJ1-5 few TRBV30 TGTGCCTGGAGTACAGGGGGTGGAAGCAATCAGCCCCAGCATTTT CAWSTGGGSNQPQHF
NA TRBJ2-1 few TRBV7-2 TGTGCCAGCAGCCCTGACAATAGCAATGAGCAGTTCTTC CASSPDNSNEQFF
TRBD2 TRBJ2-3 few TRBV7-2 TGTGCCAGCAGCTTAGGGCTAGCGGGAGTCGATACGCAGTATTTT CASSLGLAGVDTQYF
NA TRBJ1-4 NA TRBV4-1 TGCGCCAGCAGCCAAGTTAGAAGTGAAAAACTGTTTTTT CASSQVRSEKLFF
TRBD1 TRBJ1-6 NA TRBV6-5 TGTGCCAGCAGATCCGGGACAGGGGGTTATTCACCCCTCCACTTT CASRSGTGGYSPLHF
NA TRBJ1-4 NA TRBV11-2 TGTGCCAGCAGCACTTCGATTATACAGGGATTCACAACTAATGAAAAACTGTTTTTT CASSTSIIQGFTTNEKLFF
NA TRBJ2-7 NA TRBV18 TGTGCCAGCTCACCAAGGGCCGGGAACTACGAGCAGTACTTC CASSPRAGNYEQYF
TRBD2 TRBJ2-2 once TRBV7-2 TGTGCCGGAACTAGCGGTTCAACCGGGGAGCTGTTTTTT CAGTSGSTGELFF
NA TRBJ2-7 NA TRBV10-3 TGTGCCATCCATGTGGGGCAGGGTCGCTACGAGCAGTACTTC CAIHVGQGRYEQYF